Presented here are 16 T cell receptor beta chains from one specimen sequenced in a study of T cells in Graves' hyperthyroidism and ophthalmopathy. Researchers took RNA transcripts and amplified the TCR beta CDR3 regions from them. HTBI primers drove first-round RT-PCR of the TCR CDR3. TCRdb independently ran MiXCR on the multiplex PCR reads; one entry per CDR3 protein. Found here are 450,000 to 650,000 distinct CDR3 sequences, approximately 15% of them singletons; the top ten hold roughly 7%. The sample consisted of blood. These receptors were taken from a young woman with Graves' ophthalmopathy.

V and J are TRBV2 and TRBJ2-3; 10 bases fit TRBD2. V shed 1 base, J shed 10 bases, and the junction held 8 bases outside the gene matches. Germline V lookup: CDR1 SNHLY, CDR2 FYNNEI. This CDR3 is 15 amino acids long. CDR3 region: CASSEGLAGVLAQYF. For the CDR3, the DNA is TGTGCCAGCAGTGAAGGGCTAGCGGGAGTTCTAGCGCAGTATTTT.

The V call is TRBV4-1, the J call TRBJ2-7, with D hard to call. V was clipped by 1 base and J by 0 bases, with 10 bases between them. This CDR3 has 15 amino acids. From germline, CDR1 is MGHRA and CDR2 YSYEKL. The CDR3 loop reads CASSQGNGPSYEQYF. CDR3 coding DNA: TGCGCCAGCAGCCAAGGGAACGGCCCCTCCTACGAGCAGTACTTC.

The chain combines TRBV6-1 with TRBJ1-1, with D maybe TRBD1 (5 bases). The V gene lost 4 bases and the J gene lost 10 bases, with 19 bases spanning the gap. The CDR3 contains 14 residues. Germline V gene data show CDR1 as MNHNS and CDR2 as SASEGT. The CDR3 bases are TGTGCCAGCAGTGCCTTAGAGGAGGGGCCGGTAGCTTTCTTT. Translating gives CASSALEEGPVAFF.

The chain employs TRBV28 and TRBJ2-3, with D possibly matching TRBD1 (6 bases). V dropped 6 bases and J dropped 0 bases, with 19 bases sitting between them. The CDR3 totals 17 residues. Germline CDR1 MDHEN, CDR2 SYDVKM. This CDR3 is CASSPFPRGSSTDTQYF. The CDR3 DNA sequence: TGTGCCAGCAGCCCGTTCCCCAGGGGCTCAAGCACAGATACGCAGTATTTT.

This clonotype was seen a few times. The V gene is TRBV5-6, the J gene TRBJ1-4; 7 bases map to TRBD1. The CDR3 totals 17 residues. In germline, CDR1 is SGHDT, CDR2 YYEEEE. V shed 2 bases, J shed 4 bases, and the junction held 11 bases outside the gene matches. The CDR3 sequence: CASSFLQYRGLNEKLFF. CDR3 coding DNA: TGTGCCAGCAGCTTTCTTCAATACAGGGGACTTAATGAAAAACTGTTTTTT. Together with reference TRBV5-6 and TRBJ1-4, the CDR3 gives the full variable domain: DAGVTQSPTHLIKTRGQQVTLRCSPKSGHDTVSWYQQALGQGPQFIFQYYEEEERQRGNFPDRFSGHQFPNYSSELNVNALLLGDSALYLCASSFLQYRGLNEKLFFGSGTQLSVL.

This clonotype was observed at least ten times. The J gene is TRBJ1-1, the V gene TRBV30; D remains ambiguous. The germline V gene has CDR1 GTSNPN and CDR2 SVGIG (reference sequence). There are 13 residues in the CDR3. V dropped 3 bases and J dropped 2 bases, with 10 bases sitting between them. CDR3 loop: CAWRVKENTEAFF. CDR3 coding DNA: TGTGCCTGGAGGGTCAAAGAAAACACTGAAGCTTTCTTT.

This clonotype was picked up many times. The chain uses TRBV2 and TRBJ2-7; the D is unclear. Germline V gives CDR1 SNHLY, CDR2 FYNNEI. V was clipped by 5 bases and J by 3 bases, with 8 bases between them. CDR3 length equals 12 residues. This chain's CDR3 is CASSWTNYEQYF. DNA for the CDR3: TGTGCCAGCAGTTGGACCAACTACGAGCAGTACTTC.

This clonotype was detected ten times or more. V gene TRBV7-3 combines with J gene TRBJ1-2; no firm D call. V shed 2 bases and J shed 2 bases, with 12 bases lying between them. Germline loops: CDR1 SGHTA, CDR2 FQGTGA. There are 15 residues in the CDR3. The CDR3 spells CASSLERGVNYGYTF. CDR3 nucleotide sequence: TGTGCCAGCAGCTTAGAGCGGGGAGTGAACTATGGCTACACCTTC. Looking up the rest from reference TRBV7-3 and TRBJ1-2 gives the full variable domain: GAGVSQTPSNKVTEKGKYVELRCDPISGHTALYWYRQSLGQGPEFLIYFQGTGAADDSGLPNDRFFAVRPEGSVSTLKIQRTERGDSAVYLCASSLERGVNYGYTFGSGTRLTVV.

This sequence joins TRBV11-2 and TRBJ2-7, with D perhaps TRBD1 (6 bases). V was clipped by 6 bases and J by 4 bases, with 19 bases between them. This CDR3 spans 15 amino acids. Germline V gene data show CDR1 as SGHAT and CDR2 as FQNNGV. The CDR3 DNA follows: TGTGCCAGCAGTTCCCTACGCTTTAGGGGGTACGAGCAGTACTTC. This encodes CASSSLRFRGYEQYF.

The chain carries TRBV7-9 and TRBJ2-1, with 9 bases identical to TRBD1. Germline V gene sequence: CDR1 SEHNR, CDR2 FQNEAQ (reference sequence). CDR3 size: 17 residues. Trimming took 3 bases from V and 10 from J; bases not matched to a gene: 16. Here the CDR3 DNA reads TGTGCCAGCAGCTTTCCAGCTACCGGGACAGGGAGCTACGAGCAGTTCTTC. It encodes CASSFPATGTGSYEQFF.

The chain recombines TRBV19 with TRBJ1-1; D is ambiguous. Trimming took 5 bases from V and 1 from J, leaving 11 bases between them. The CDR3 covers 14 residues. Germline V gives CDR1 LNHDA, CDR2 SQIVND (reference sequence). The chain's CDR3 is CASSELPRNTEAFF. The CDR3 DNA is TGTGCCAGTAGTGAGCTCCCCCGGAACACTGAAGCTTTCTTT.

This clonotype was counted at least ten times. The chain employs TRBV27 and TRBJ2-1; tentatively, D is TRBD2 (5 bases). This CDR3 spans 17 amino acids. V was shortened by 4 bases and J by 6 bases, with 22 bases between the two germline ends. CDR1 is MNHEY, CDR2 SMNVEV, per germline (reference sequence). The CDR3 bases are TGTGCCAGCAGTTCCCTCAGTTTGCGGGCGCGTGGCAATGAGCAGTTCTTC. It translates to CASSSLSLRARGNEQFF.

This clonotype occurred many times. The chain employs TRBV19 and TRBJ1-1, with 7 bases lining up with TRBD1. The CDR3 length is 14 residues. Germline assignment: CDR1 LNHDA and CDR2 SQIVND (reference sequence). V dropped 3 bases and J dropped 4; count of bases not matched to a gene: 5. CDR3 protein: CASSISTGATEAFF. CDR3 coding DNA: TGTGCCAGTAGTATCTCTACAGGGGCCACTGAAGCTTTCTTT.

This chain joins TRBV7-6 and TRBJ2-7, with 9 bases identical to TRBD2. V dropped 1 base and J dropped 0; count of bases not matched to a gene: 4. The CDR3 spans 16 residues. The germline V gene encodes CDR1 SGHVS and CDR2 FNYEAQ. The CDR3 region is CASSLEASGVSYEQYF. The CDR3 DNA sequence: TGTGCCAGCAGCTTAGAGGCTAGCGGGGTCTCCTACGAGCAGTACTTC.

Points on this clonotype: A read error is possible here, since a much larger clone lies one base away. The chain is built from TRBV7-9 and TRBJ2-3; no definite D call. The germline gives CDR1 SEHNR, CDR2 FQNEAQ (reference sequence). This CDR3 is built from 12 residues. V lost 5 bases to trimming and J lost 5 bases, with 8 bases between them. CDR3 coding DNA: TGTGCCAGCAGCCGGGCGGAAGATACGCAGTATTTT. Amino acids: CASSRAEDTQYF.

This clonotype came up many times. The chain carries TRBV12-3 or TRBV12-4 and TRBJ2-1, with 15 bases fitting TRBD2. The length of the CDR3 is 20 residues. V shed 6 bases, J shed 9 bases, and the junction held 21 bases outside the gene matches. The CDR3 protein is CASSPGSPVYGLAGGVEQFF. DNA for the CDR3: TGTGCCAGCAGCCCTGGGTCTCCTGTCTACGGACTAGCGGGAGGGGTTGAGCAGTTCTTC.